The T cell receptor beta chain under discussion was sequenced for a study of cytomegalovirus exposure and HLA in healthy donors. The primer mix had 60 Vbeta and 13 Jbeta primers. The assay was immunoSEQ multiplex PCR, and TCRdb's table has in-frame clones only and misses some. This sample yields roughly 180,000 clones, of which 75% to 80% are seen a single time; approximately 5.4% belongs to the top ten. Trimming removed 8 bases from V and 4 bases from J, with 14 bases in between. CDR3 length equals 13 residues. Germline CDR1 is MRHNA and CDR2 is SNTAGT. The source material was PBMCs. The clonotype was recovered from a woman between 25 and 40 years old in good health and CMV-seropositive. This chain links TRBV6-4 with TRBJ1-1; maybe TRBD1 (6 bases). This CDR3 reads CASAAGAATEAFF. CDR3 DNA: TGTGCCAGCGCAGCAGGGGCGGCCACTGAAGCTTTCTTT.